A selection of T cell receptor beta chains follows, all from one sample in a study of T-cell reconstitution after alpha-beta-depleted transplantation in children. Via MiXCR, TCRdb re-called the PCR reads, giving one row per CDR3 protein. The sample lists nearly 550,000 distinct CDR3 sequences; about 18% were seen once. Sequencing used PBMCs from the stem cell graft donor, obtained from the stem cell graft. Source of these receptors: a human donor who donated a stem cell graft to a child with acute lymphoblastic leukemia. Each CDR3 is given with its conserved first and last residue. The order of the fields is D gene, J gene, V gene, clone size, CDR3 protein, CDR3 DNA. D genes are given only for firm matches. Size is stated for part of the rows, as once, few or many counts, or as a class when the clone is expanded.

>.|TRBJ2-7|TRBV6-5|.
CASSYSANPLVEQYF
TGTGCCAGCAGTTACTCAGCTAATCCCCTCGTGGAGCAGTACTTC
>TRBD1|TRBJ2-7|TRBV29-1|few
CSGGDRGFHEQYF
TGCAGCGGGGGGGACAGGGGATTCCACGAGCAGTACTTC
>.|TRBJ1-1|TRBV5-5|few
CASSFGGHLNTEAFF
TGTGCCAGCAGCTTTGGGGGACATCTGAACACTGAAGCTTTCTTT
>.|TRBJ2-7|TRBV6-5|many
CASSYSGSYEQYF
TGTGCCAGCAGTTACTCTGGGAGCTACGAGCAGTACTTC
>.|TRBJ1-2|TRBV4-1|.
CASSPPTGLRGGYTF
TGCGCCAGCAGCCCCCCGACGGGGTTGAGGGGTGGCTACACCTTC
>.|TRBJ2-7|TRBV5-1|.
CASSSGLHSYEQYF
TGCGCCAGCAGCTCGGGACTCCACTCCTACGAGCAGTACTTC
>TRBD1|TRBJ1-2|TRBV27|.
CASSLVRDSPYGYTF
TGTGCCAGCAGTTTAGTACGGGACAGTCCCTATGGCTACACCTTC
>TRBD2|TRBJ2-3|TRBV5-6|.
CASSLVLAGVADTQYF
TGTGCCAGCAGCTTGGTCCTAGCGGGAGTGGCGGATACGCAGTATTTT
>.|TRBJ1-5|TRBV12-5|.
CASGGGLNQPQHF
TGTGCTAGTGGAGGTGGGCTTAATCAGCCCCAGCATTTT
>TRBD1|TRBJ1-5|TRBV19|once
CASVGQGHQPQHF
TGTGCCAGTGTAGGACAGGGTCATCAGCCCCAGCATTTT
>.|TRBJ2-7|TRBV20-1|few
CSALPRGGYEQYF
TGCAGTGCTCTTCCCCGAGGGGGCTACGAGCAGTACTTC
>.|TRBJ1-1|TRBV7-3|few
CASSSTGGRQNTEAFF
TGTGCCAGCAGCTCAACCGGGGGGAGACAGAACACTGAAGCTTTCTTT
>.|TRBJ2-5|TRBV20-1|.
CSARDIYRDIRPHQETQYF
TGCAGTGCTAGAGATATTTACAGGGATATACGTCCCCACCAAGAGACCCAGTACTTC
>.|TRBJ1-6|TRBV12-3/TRBV12-4|few
CASIGDGNSPLHF
TGTGCCAGCATCGGGGACGGTAATTCACCCCTCCACTTT
>.|TRBJ1-1|TRBV19|few
CASSIEHENTEAFF
TGTGCCAGTAGTATAGAACACGAGAACACTGAAGCTTTCTTT
>.|TRBJ2-7|TRBV21-1|.
CASSNPNRTDSYEQYF
TGTGCCAGCAGCAACCCAAACAGGACTGATTCCTACGAGCAGTACTTC
>TRBD2|TRBJ2-1|TRBV7-3|.
CASSLKAGGLNEQFF
TGTGCCAGCAGCTTAAAGGCGGGAGGGCTCAATGAGCAGTTCTTC
>.|TRBJ1-1|TRBV12-3/TRBV12-4|.
CASRRGPNTEAFF
TGTGCCAGCAGAAGAGGTCCAAACACTGAAGCTTTCTTT
>TRBD1|TRBJ1-1|TRBV20-1|few
CSARVSGGAEVGSAEAFF
TGCAGTGCTAGAGTTTCAGGGGGCGCTGAGGTTGGTAGCGCTGAAGCTTTCTTT
>.|TRBJ2-5|TRBV13|few
CASRGLALQETQYF
TGTGCCAGCAGGGGTTTGGCGCTCCAAGAGACCCAGTACTTC
>TRBD2|TRBJ2-3|TRBV20-1|few
CSSASGRDTDTQYF
TGCAGTTCCGCTAGCGGGAGGGACACAGATACGCAGTATTTT
>TRBD2|TRBJ2-3|TRBV7-7|few
CASSSPSGTQYF
TGTGCCAGCAGCTCTCCTAGCGGAACGCAGTATTTT
>TRBD1|TRBJ2-1|TRBV7-9|.
CASSDRTGQHNEQFF
TGTGCCAGCAGCGACAGGACAGGGCAGCACAATGAGCAGTTCTTC
>.|TRBJ1-1|TRBV5-1|.
CASSWSGDTEAFF
TGCGCCAGCAGCTGGAGCGGCGACACTGAAGCTTTCTTT